The rows below give T cell receptor beta chains drawn from one sample of a study of shared clonotypes between healthy human individuals. The protocol was immunoSEQ multiplex PCR, while the TCRdb copy is restricted to in-frame clones and leaves out a portion. This sample carries some 2.1 million clones, around 95% of them seen once, and the ten largest clones take more than 0.1%. Material for sequencing was naive CD4+ T cells sorted from blood. The receptors come from a man in his late teens or twenties in good health. The CDR3 runs from the conserved cysteine through the conserved F or W. The D gene is left open where the match is weak. The listing skips clone size in some rows; elsewhere it reads once, few, many or a size class.

TRBJ1-1 | - | - | TRBV10-1 | CASRVGTDKDMNTEAFF | TGCGCCAGCAGAGTCGGAACAGACAAAGACATGAACACTGAAGCTTTCTTT
TRBJ2-2 | - | TRBD2 | TRBV11-2 | CASSSRLATGELFF | TGTGCCAGCAGCTCTCGACTAGCGACCGGGGAGCTGTTTTTT
TRBJ2-7 | - | TRBD2 | TRBV5-1 | CASSFGLAGSSSYEQYF | TGCGCCAGCAGCTTTGGGCTAGCGGGGAGCAGCTCCTACGAGCAGTACTTC
TRBJ2-2 | - | - | TRBV29-1 | CSVEVNTGELFF | TGCAGCGTTGAGGTGAACACCGGGGAGCTGTTTTTT
TRBJ2-2 | - | TRBD2 | TRBV5-1 | CASSQGLAGTGELFF | TGCGCCAGCAGTCAGGGACTAGCGGGCACCGGGGAGCTGTTTTTT
TRBJ2-1 | - | - | TRBV5-1 | CASKRRWYYNEQFF | TGCGCCAGCAAGAGGCGCTGGTACTACAATGAGCAGTTCTTC
TRBJ2-3 | - | TRBD1 | TRBV29-1 | CSVEVNRGTGTQYF | TGCAGCGTTGAAGTCAACAGGGGCACGGGTACGCAGTATTTT
TRBJ1-5 | once | - | TRBV18 | CASSQGNQPQHF | TGTGCCAGCTCCCAGGGCAATCAGCCCCAGCATTTT
TRBJ1-6 | - | - | TRBV4-1 | CASSPEMSSYNSPLHF | TGCGCCAGCAGCCCCGAGATGAGCTCCTATAATTCACCCCTCCACTTT
TRBJ2-5 | - | TRBD2 | TRBV2 | CASSWTSAKTQYF | TGTGCCAGCAGCTGGACTAGCGCGAAGACCCAGTACTTC
TRBJ2-3 | once | - | TRBV9 | CASSEWGSGSTDTQYF | TGTGCCAGCAGCGAATGGGGGTCAGGTAGCACAGATACGCAGTATTTT
TRBJ1-5 | - | - | TRBV30 | CAWSVARNQPQHF | TGTGCCTGGAGTGTTGCTCGCAATCAGCCCCAGCATTTT
TRBJ2-5 | - | - | TRBV18 | CASFGLGAHQETQYF | TGTGCCAGCTTCGGCCTGGGGGCTCACCAAGAGACCCAGTACTTC
TRBJ2-1 | - | TRBD2 | TRBV7-9 | CASSRGTSAYNEQFF | TGTGCCAGCAGCCGGGGGACTAGCGCCTACAATGAGCAGTTCTTC
TRBJ1-1 | - | TRBD1 | TRBV5-1 | CASSVTQGLNTEAFF | TGCGCCAGCAGCGTAACACAGGGGCTGAACACTGAAGCTTTCTTT
TRBJ2-7 | - | TRBD2 | TRBV12-5 | CASGSTLVGRRDYEQYF | TGTGCTAGTGGTTCTACCTTGGTCGGGAGGAGGGACTACGAGCAGTACTTC
TRBJ1-4 | - | - | TRBV18 | CASSPRQVVDEKLFF | TGTGCCAGCTCACCCCGACAGGTTGTGGATGAAAAACTGTTTTTT
TRBJ2-5 | - | - | TRBV5-1 | CASSLWPQETQYF | TGCGCCAGCAGCTTGTGGCCTCAAGAGACCCAGTACTTC
TRBJ1-4 | - | TRBD1 | TRBV10-3 | CAIRGQGETNEKLFF | TGTGCCATCAGGGGACAGGGGGAGACTAATGAAAAACTGTTTTTT
TRBJ2-4 | - | - | TRBV10-1 | CASSDPVVITKNIQYF | TGCGCCAGCAGTGACCCGGTAGTTATAACTAAAAACATTCAGTACTTC
TRBJ2-3 | - | TRBD2 | TRBV6-6 | CASGRGSTDTQYF | TGTGCCAGCGGGAGGGGAAGCACAGATACGCAGTATTTT
TRBJ1-5 | - | TRBD1 | TRBV28 | CASSLLPGGASNQPQHF | TGTGCCAGCAGTTTATTGCCAGGGGGCGCGAGCAATCAGCCCCAGCATTTT
TRBJ1-5 | - | - | TRBV19 | CASSIDLRGTRINQPQHF | TGTGCCAGTAGTATAGATCTTCGGGGCACCCGCATAAATCAGCCCCAGCATTTT
TRBJ2-5 | once | TRBD2 | TRBV11-2 | CASSLIQLAGSETQYF | TGTGCCAGCAGCTTAATTCAACTAGCGGGTTCAGAGACCCAGTACTTC
TRBJ2-2 | - | - | TRBV11-2 | CASSSRGTLGTGELFF | TGTGCCAGCAGCTCGAGGGGAACCCTCGGCACCGGGGAGCTGTTTTTT
TRBJ2-7 | - | TRBD1 | TRBV5-1 | CASSIRQGVYEQYF | TGCGCCAGCAGCATACGACAGGGGGTCTACGAGCAGTACTTC
TRBJ2-7 | - | TRBD1 | TRBV7-8 | CASSLIQGAKTTHLSREQYF | TGTGCCAGCAGCCTGATCCAGGGGGCGAAAACTACTCACCTTTCCCGCGAGCAGTACTTC
TRBJ1-5 | - | TRBD1 | TRBV30 | CAWSAGGLDQPQHF | TGTGCCTGGAGTGCAGGGGGTTTGGATCAGCCCCAGCATTTT
TRBJ2-3 | - | TRBD1 | TRBV5-1 | CASIPTGGTDTQYF | TGCGCCAGCATCCCGACAGGGGGCACAGATACGCAGTATTTT
TRBJ2-3 | - | TRBD2 | TRBV10-2 | CASSEASGGPGAADTQYF | TGCGCCAGCTCGGAGGCTAGCGGGGGACCGGGCGCCGCAGATACGCAGTATTTT
TRBJ2-5 | - | TRBD1 | TRBV18 | CASSPPVQGASETQYF | TGTGCCAGCTCACCACCGGTACAGGGGGCTTCAGAGACCCAGTACTTC
TRBJ1-2 | - | TRBD1 | TRBV4-1 | CASSQEERDRILGYGYTF | TGCGCCAGCAGCCAAGAAGAACGGGACAGGATACTTGGGTATGGCTACACCTTC
TRBJ2-5 | once | TRBD2 | TRBV10-3 | CAISESGKQETQYF | TGTGCCATCTCCGAAAGCGGGAAACAAGAGACCCAGTACTTC
TRBJ2-2 | once | - | TRBV7-3 | CASSPLGQGSTGELFF | TGTGCCAGCAGCCCACTTGGGCAGGGGAGCACCGGGGAGCTGTTTTTT
TRBJ2-1 | - | - | TRBV7-7 | CASSLGPAHEQFF | TGTGCTAGCAGCCTCGGGCCGGCCCACGAGCAGTTCTTC
TRBJ2-7 | - | TRBD2 | TRBV6-5 | CASSYRGTRGSYEQYF | TGTGCCAGCAGTTACCGCGGGACTAGGGGGTCCTACGAGCAGTACTTC
TRBJ2-3 | - | - | TRBV9 | CASSVEEGRTDTQYF | TGTGCCAGCAGCGTAGAGGAGGGCCGCACAGATACGCAGTATTTT
TRBJ1-2 | few | - | TRBV2 | CASRPGGASSYGYTF | TGTGCCAGCAGACCGGGAGGGGCCTCCAGCTATGGCTACACCTTC
TRBJ2-1 | - | TRBD1 | TRBV11-3 | CASSNRGGTEQFF | TGTGCCAGCAGCAACAGGGGCGGCACTGAGCAGTTCTTC
TRBJ1-3 | - | TRBD1 | TRBV6-6 | CASSYSGQAGNTIYF | TGTGCCAGCAGTTACTCCGGACAGGCTGGAAACACCATATATTTT
TRBJ2-2 | - | - | TRBV28 | CASSLAMGMDTGELFF | TGTGCCAGCAGTTTAGCGATGGGAATGGACACCGGGGAGCTGTTTTTT
TRBJ2-3 | - | - | TRBV6-6 | CASQKARNPTDTQYF | TGTGCCAGCCAAAAGGCTAGAAACCCCACAGATACGCAGTATTTT